This T cell receptor (beta chain) originates from a study of chemoradiotherapy in HPV16-positive cancers. Study-wide background: Two HPV16-positive patients' cells yielded candidate HPV-specific clones and common motifs.

Over chemoradiotherapy, repertoires were sampled more than once. This clone is judged large. Its antigen is undetermined. TCRdb keeps only in-frame clones here, not all; method: immunoSEQ multiplex PCR. Of some 5,000 clones detected, around 79% appear once; the ten largest clones hold roughly 6.4%. From germline, CDR1 is SEHNR and CDR2 FQNEAQ (reference sequence). V lost 1 base, J lost 1 base, and 13 bases lay in between. This CDR3 is built from 16 residues. Study observations and caveats: For HPV16-positive patients, expanding HPV-responsive T cells associated with longer recurrence-free survival. Candidate HPV-specific clones and E7-related TCR motifs grew in tumor during treatment.

The sample was tumor tissue, taken from a patient who underwent chemoradiotherapy. The gene calls are TRBV7-9 and TRBJ1-1; D not resolved. This TCR derives from a human donor with HPV-associated anogenital cancer. In nucleotides, the CDR3 is TGTGCCAGCAGCTTAGGGATCGGGGAGGAGAACACTGAAGCTTTCTTT. This gives the protein CASSLGIGEENTEAFF.